This entry lists 21 T cell receptor beta chains sequenced from one sample in a study of metastatic and nonmetastatic thyroid tumors. TCRdb re-called the PCR reads with MiXCR. The repertoire holds 25,000 to 40,000 clones, with approximately 15% as singletons. All patients were treatment-naive before thyroid surgery. The sequencing input was blood. These receptors all come from a female donor with papillary thyroid cancer or a benign thyroid nodule (not recorded which). Some clones in this sample may be carry-over from other donors' samples.

This clone was detected ten times or more. J is TRBJ2-2 and V is TRBV5-1, with a possible D match to TRBD2 (6 bases). CDR3 size: 13 residues. V dropped 3 bases and J dropped 6 bases, with 9 bases sitting between them. Germline values: CDR1 SGHRS, CDR2 YFSETQ. The CDR3, as DNA: TGCGCCAGCAGCTGGAGGGAACCCGGGGAGCTGTTTTTT. Protein sequence: CASSWREPGELFF.

This clone was found a few times. A much larger clone lies one base from this, so it may be a read error. The chain joins TRBV29-1 to TRBJ2-7; perhaps TRBD1 as D (6 bases). Germline CDR1 and CDR2: SQVTM and ANQGSEA. V lost 5 bases and J lost 3, with 14 bases in between. CDR3 size: 13 residues. CDR3 residues: CSVRVQGSYEQYF. CDR3 DNA: TGCAGCGTTAGGGTACAGGGAAGCTACGAGCAGTACTTC.

This clone was observed at least ten times. The chain joins TRBV3-2 to TRBJ1-3; the table's TRBD1 call for D was not verified on the DNA. TRBV3-2 is a pseudogene segment. CDR3 length: 14 residues. DNA for the CDR3: TGTGCCAGCAGCCAAGATTCCCCGGCGGACACCATATATTTT. This sequence encodes CASSQDSPADTIYF.

This clone was recorded many times. The chain is built from TRBV30 and TRBJ2-7; D gene ambiguous. This CDR3 spans 13 amino acids. V was clipped by 5 bases and J by 6 bases, with 17 bases between them. Germline CDR1 and CDR2: GTSNPN and SVGIG (reference sequence). The CDR3 region has the DNA TGTGCCTGGGTGGACGGGCTGTGGGGCGAGCAGTACTTC. It codes for CAWVDGLWGEQYF.

Ten or more counts support this clone. J is TRBJ1-1 and V is TRBV19, with unresolved D. Germline CDR1 LNHDA, CDR2 SQIVND (reference sequence). The CDR3 is made up of 11 amino acids. V was cut by 6 bases and J by 7 bases, with 9 bases left in between. This chain's CDR3 is CASRASSEAFF. In DNA form, the CDR3 reads TGTGCCAGTAGGGCGAGTAGTGAAGCTTTCTTT. Full variable domain (remainder filled in from reference TRBV19 and TRBJ1-1): DGGITQSPKYLFRKEGQNVTLSCEQNLNHDAMYWYRQDPGQGLRLIYYSQIVNDFQKGDIAEGYSVSREKKESFPLTVTSAQKNPTAFYLCASRASSEAFFGQGTRLTVV.

At least ten counts were recorded for this clone. The rearrangement uses TRBV7-2 and TRBJ2-2; D perhaps matches TRBD1 (5 bases). This CDR3 region has 16 residues. The germline V gene encodes CDR1 SGHTA and CDR2 FQGNSA. Deletions cut 5 bases from V and 4 bases from J, with 17 bases between. CDR3 protein: CASSPSWQGGTGELFF. DNA of the CDR3: TGTGCCAGCAGCCCCTCCTGGCAGGGTGGCACCGGGGAGCTGTTTTTT.

This clone has a count of ten or more. V and J are TRBV3-1 and TRBJ2-7; 12 nucleotides align to TRBD2. The trim removed 4 bases at V and 4 bases at J, leaving 11 bases unmatched. Germline assignment: CDR1 LGHDT and CDR2 YNNKEL (reference sequence). This CDR3 is built from 17 residues. Here the CDR3 reads CASSPRTSGDYQYEQYF. CDR3 sequence (DNA): TGTGCCAGCAGCCCAAGGACTAGCGGGGATTATCAGTACGAGCAGTACTTC.

This clone was seen at least ten times. The V and J genes are TRBV5-1 and TRBJ1-4, with D unresolved. The ends were cut back, 7 bases at V and 2 bases at J, with 15 bases in the middle. Looked up from germline, CDR1 is SGHRS and CDR2 is YFSETQ. The CDR3 extends over 15 amino acids. The CDR3 region has the DNA TGCGCCAGCTCCCAGATAAGTGGGACTAATGAAAAACTGTTTTTT. It translates to CASSQISGTNEKLFF.

This clone was detected ten times or more. The chain is built from TRBV20-1 and TRBJ1-5; no firm D call. CDR1 is DFQATT and CDR2 is SNEGSKA in the germline V gene (reference sequence). The CDR3 loop spans 12 amino acids. The germline V and J ends were trimmed by 3 bases and 6 bases, with 9 bases remaining between them. CDR3 protein: CSASGGGQPQHF. CDR3 DNA sequence: TGCAGTGCTAGTGGCGGAGGTCAGCCCCAGCATTTT.

The table lists this clone with many counts. The rearrangement joins TRBV4-2 to TRBJ2-7, with 16 positions matching TRBD2. Germline CDR1 is LGHNA and CDR2 is YNFKEQ. The CDR3 is made up of 15 amino acids. Losses at the gene ends were 3 bases for V and 4 bases for J; bases not matched to a gene: 0. CDR3 sequence reads: CASSQGLAGGYEQYF. DNA for the CDR3: TGTGCCAGCAGCCAGGGACTAGCGGGAGGGTACGAGCAGTACTTC.

This clone occurred many times. The identical CDR3 is also encoded by other nucleotide sequences in the sample. The rearrangement joins TRBV20-1 to TRBJ2-7, with 9 bases fitting TRBD2. Germline trimming cut 7 bases from V and 7 bases from J; bases unmatched to any gene: 11. Germline V gene lookup returns CDR1 DFQATT and CDR2 SNEGSKA (reference sequence). The CDR3 is made up of 13 amino acids. The CDR3 spells CSVGREGLGEQYF. CDR3 bases: TGCAGTGTGGGGCGGGAGGGCCTGGGTGAGCAGTACTTC.

This clone was seen repeatedly, ten times or more. The chain links TRBV30 to TRBJ1-1, with D possibly matching TRBD1 (6 bases). The CDR3 spans 14 residues. The V gene's germline CDR1 is GTSNPN and CDR2 SVGIG (reference sequence). V was shortened by 5 bases and J by 5 bases, with 18 bases between the two germline ends. Here the CDR3 DNA reads TGTGCCTGGGGGGCCAGGGGCGGTGAAACTGAAGCTTTCTTT. This codes for CAWGARGGETEAFF. The full variable domain, its missing parts supplied by reference TRBV30 and TRBJ1-1, is SQTIHQWPATLVQPVGSPLSLECTVEGTSNPNLYWYRQAAGRGLQLLFYSVGIGQISSEVPQNLSASRPQDRQFILSSKKLLLSDSGFYLCAWGARGGETEAFFGQGTRLTVV.

The chain recombines TRBV27 with TRBJ1-2, with TRBD1 as a possible D gene (6 bases). This CDR3 has 14 residues. Germline V gene lookup returns CDR1 MNHEY and CDR2 SMNVEV (reference sequence). The V end lost 5 bases, the J end lost 8 bases, and 18 bases lay between the germline ends. This chain's CDR3 is CASSRTGMGVGYTF. CDR3 DNA: TGTGCCAGCAGTCGTACAGGGATGGGGGTCGGCTACACCTTC.

This clone showed up many times. V gene TRBV6-5 combines with J gene TRBJ1-2, with a possible D match to TRBD1 (6 bases). Germline loops: CDR1 MNHEY, CDR2 SVGAGI. CDR3 length: 13 residues. Trimming took off 2 bases at V and 8 bases at J, with 12 bases between the two ends. In DNA form, the CDR3 reads TGTGCCAGCAGTTACGGAGGACAGCGGGGCTACACCTTC. Encoded protein: CASSYGGQRGYTF.

This clone was detected many times. The chain combines TRBV30 with TRBJ2-5; D might be TRBD2 (6 bases). Germline V CDR1 and CDR2: GTSNPN, SVGIG (reference sequence). Between the trimmed V and J ends, which lost 0 bases and 5 bases, there was a span of 13 bases. There are 14 residues in the CDR3. CDR3 region: CAWSVMGGRETQYF. CDR3 sequence (DNA): TGTGCCTGGAGTGTAATGGGGGGTAGGGAGACCCAGTACTTC.

The chain is built from TRBV10-2 and TRBJ2-5; TRBD2 agrees at 10 bases. Germline CDR1 reads WSHSY; CDR2 reads SAAADI. This CDR3 has 13 amino acids. J lost 5 bases, V lost 6 bases, and 3 bases had no gene match. CDR3 in amino acids: CASSGTSVETQYF. The CDR3, as DNA: TGCGCCAGCAGCGGGACTAGCGTGGAGACCCAGTACTTC.

This chain joins TRBV12-3 or TRBV12-4 and TRBJ2-3; TRBD2 matches at 11 bases. Losses at the gene ends were 3 bases for V and 5 bases for J; bases not matched to a gene: 4. The CDR3 has 15 amino acids. CDR3 DNA sequence: TGTGCCAGCAGTTTTAGGCTAGCGGGAGGAGATACGCAGTATTTT. Amino acids: CASSFRLAGGDTQYF.

This clone was seen at least ten times. Written as DNA, the CDR3 is TGTGCCAGCAGATCGACTACTTGGAACTATGGCTACACCTTC. This codes for CASRSTTWNYGYTF. This rearrangement joins TRBV2 to TRBJ1-2; no clear D gene. The CDR3 contains 14 residues. The V end was cut by 6 bases, the J end by 2 bases, with 13 bases between. Germline V gives CDR1 SNHLY, CDR2 FYNNEI.

There are many counts of this clone. The CDR3 DNA reads TGTGCCAGTAGTATCTCCGTTCCTTACGAGCAGTACTTC. Protein product: CASSISVPYEQYF. The rearrangement joins TRBV19 to TRBJ2-7, with D hard to call. CDR1 LNHDA and CDR2 SQIVND come from the germline V gene (reference sequence). V lost 3 bases, J lost 4 bases, and 10 bases lay in between. CDR3 length: 13 amino acids. The full variable domain, with the rest looked up from reference TRBV19 and TRBJ2-7, is DGGITQSPKYLFRKEGQNVTLSCEQNLNHDAMYWYRQDPGQGLRLIYYSQIVNDFQKGDIAEGYSVSREKKESFPLTVTSAQKNPTAFYLCASSISVPYEQYFGPGTRLTVT.

The chain recombines TRBV5-4 with TRBJ2-1; D gene unclear. The CDR3 runs 12 residues. Trimming took off 3 bases at V and 8 bases at J, with 9 bases between the two ends. Germline V lookup: CDR1 SGHNT, CDR2 YYREEE (reference sequence). CDR3 sequence (DNA): TGTGCCAGCAGCTCCAGGTTCGATGAGCAGTTCTTC. This gives the protein CASSSRFDEQFF. Full variable domain (remainder filled in from reference TRBV5-4 and TRBJ2-1): ETGVTQSPTHLIKTRGQQVTLRCSSQSGHNTVSWYQQALGQGPQFIFQYYREEENGRGNFPPRFSGLQFPNYSSELNVNALELDDSALYLCASSSRFDEQFFGPGTRLTVL.

By share, this clone ranks as medium-sized (0.01 to 0.1%). The chain recombines TRBV6-1 with TRBJ2-7; D possibly corresponds to TRBD2 (6 bases). The CDR3 is 12 residues long. V was cut by 10 bases and J by 6 bases, with 16 bases left in between. From germline, CDR1 is MNHNS and CDR2 SASEGT. The CDR3 DNA follows: TGTGCCACCGCCGGGACTCTCGGCGAGCAGTACTTC. This gives the protein CATAGTLGEQYF.